This T cell receptor (beta chain) is from a study of CD8 T cells in Susac syndrome. RNA totalling about 0.5 to 1 ug underwent reverse transcription with random hexamers. In TCRdb, the immunoSEQ multiplex PCR reads were re-called with MiXCR into one record per CDR3 protein. The data hold 120,000 or so distinct CDR3 sequences, with around 94% observed a single time. The CDR3 loop spans 16 amino acids. Losses at the gene ends were 4 bases for V and 5 bases for J; bases not matched to a gene: 8. Material: CD4+ T cells from PBMCs. The sequence came from a human donor with multiple sclerosis. This rearrangement joins TRBV12-3 or TRBV12-4 to TRBJ2-2; TRBD1 matches at 9 bases. As DNA, the CDR3 is TGTGCCAGCAGTTCATACAGGGGGCCGGGGACCGGGGAGCTGTTTTTT. As protein: CASSSYRGPGTGELFF.